The clone carrying this T cell receptor beta chain was found many times. Its antigen is still unknown. The sample comes from a study of T cells in Graves' hyperthyroidism and ophthalmopathy. Notes on the study in general: With a median lead of approximately six months before onset, the model predicted ophthalmopathy.

From germline, CDR1 is WNHNN and CDR2 SYGVQD (reference sequence). Deletions cut 5 bases from V and 5 bases from J, with 12 bases between. This CDR3 comprises 13 residues. RNA transcripts were the template for amplifying TCR beta CDR3 regions. First-round RT-PCR with HTBI primers amplified the TCR CDR3 region. TCRdb called the multiplex PCR reads again in MiXCR, with one record for every CDR3 protein. The table records roughly 580,000 distinct CDR3 sequences, under 60% of them present only once. The receptor was isolated from a woman aged 18-35 years with Graves' hyperthyroidism. This rearrangement joins TRBV10-1 to TRBJ2-5; perhaps TRBD1 as D (5 bases). Material: peripheral blood or thyroid tissue (not recorded which). CDR3 region: CASSWGQGETQYF. The CDR3 DNA is TGCGCCAGCAGTTGGGGCCAGGGTGAGACCCAGTACTTC.